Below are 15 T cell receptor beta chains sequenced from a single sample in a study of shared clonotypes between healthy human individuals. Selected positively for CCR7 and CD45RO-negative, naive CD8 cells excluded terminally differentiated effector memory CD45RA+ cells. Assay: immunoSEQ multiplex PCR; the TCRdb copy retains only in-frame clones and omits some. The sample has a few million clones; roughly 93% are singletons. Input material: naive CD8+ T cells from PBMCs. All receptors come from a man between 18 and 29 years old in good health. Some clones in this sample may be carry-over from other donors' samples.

CDR3 region: CASGAGGGYGGYTF. The CDR3 region has the DNA TGTGCCAGCGGGGCAGGGGGCGGATACGGTGGCTACACCTTC. The rearrangement joins TRBV6-5 to TRBJ1-2, with 8 bases that match TRBD1. The J segment lost 7 bases and the V segment lost 8 bases, leaving 12 bases of the junction unmatched. Germline V gives CDR1 MNHEY, CDR2 SVGAGI. The CDR3 has 14 amino acids.

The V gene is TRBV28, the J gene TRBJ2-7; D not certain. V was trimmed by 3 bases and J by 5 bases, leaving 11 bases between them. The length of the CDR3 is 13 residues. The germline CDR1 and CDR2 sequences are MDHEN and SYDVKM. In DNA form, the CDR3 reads TGTGCCAGCAGTTTTGGCATATCGGACGAGCAGTACTTC. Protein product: CASSFGISDEQYF.

The CDR3 nucleotides are TGTGCCAGCAGTGACGCTAGCGGAGCGAACACCGGGGAGCTGTTTTTT. Amino acid sequence: CASSDASGANTGELFF. V gene TRBV2 combines with J gene TRBJ2-2, with 7 bases fitting TRBD2. V lost 3 bases to trimming and J lost 0 bases; unmatched junction nucleotides: 4. The CDR3 is 16 amino acids. CDR1 and CDR2 (germline): SNHLY, FYNNEI.

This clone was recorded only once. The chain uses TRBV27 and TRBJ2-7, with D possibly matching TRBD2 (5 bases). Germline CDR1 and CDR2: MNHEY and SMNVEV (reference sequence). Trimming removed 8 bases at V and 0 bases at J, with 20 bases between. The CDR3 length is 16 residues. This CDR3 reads CASGVRGLLSSYEQYF. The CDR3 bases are TGTGCCAGCGGAGTGAGAGGGCTCTTAAGCTCCTACGAGCAGTACTTC.

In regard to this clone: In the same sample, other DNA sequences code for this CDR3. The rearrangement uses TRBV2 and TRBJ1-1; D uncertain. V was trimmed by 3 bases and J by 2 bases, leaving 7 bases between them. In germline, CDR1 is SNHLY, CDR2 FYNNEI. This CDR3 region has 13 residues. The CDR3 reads CASSDRENTEAFF. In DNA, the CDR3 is TGTGCCAGCAGTGATAGGGAAAACACTGAAGCTTTCTTT.

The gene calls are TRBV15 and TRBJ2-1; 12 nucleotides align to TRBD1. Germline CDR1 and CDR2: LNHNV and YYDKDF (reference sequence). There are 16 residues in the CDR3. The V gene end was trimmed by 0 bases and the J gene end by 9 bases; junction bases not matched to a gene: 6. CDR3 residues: CATSRDGDRGPGEQFF. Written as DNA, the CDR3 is TGTGCCACCAGCAGAGACGGGGACAGGGGGCCGGGTGAGCAGTTCTTC.

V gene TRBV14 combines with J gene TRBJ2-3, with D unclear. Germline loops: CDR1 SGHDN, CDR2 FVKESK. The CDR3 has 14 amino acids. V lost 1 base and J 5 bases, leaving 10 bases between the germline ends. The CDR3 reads CASSQVMRGDTQYF. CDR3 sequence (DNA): TGTGCCAGCAGCCAAGTCATGAGAGGAGATACGCAGTATTTT.

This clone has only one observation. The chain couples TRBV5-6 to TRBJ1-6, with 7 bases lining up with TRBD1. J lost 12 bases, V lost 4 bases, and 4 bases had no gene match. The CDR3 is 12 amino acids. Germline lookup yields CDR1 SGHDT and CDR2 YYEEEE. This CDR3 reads CASSPGGEPLHF. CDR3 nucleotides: TGTGCCAGCAGCCCAGGGGGTGAACCCCTCCACTTT.

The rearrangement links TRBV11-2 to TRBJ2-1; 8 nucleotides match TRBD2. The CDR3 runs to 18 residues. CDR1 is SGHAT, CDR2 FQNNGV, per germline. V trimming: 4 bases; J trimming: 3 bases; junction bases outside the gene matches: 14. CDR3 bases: TGTGCCAGCAGCTCAGGTCGACCTACACGGGAGGGCTACAATGAGCAGTTCTTC. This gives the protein CASSSGRPTREGYNEQFF.

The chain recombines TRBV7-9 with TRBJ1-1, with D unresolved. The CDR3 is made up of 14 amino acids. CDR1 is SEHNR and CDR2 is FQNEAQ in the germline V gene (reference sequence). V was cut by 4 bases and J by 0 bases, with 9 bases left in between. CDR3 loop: CASSSPPMNTEAFF. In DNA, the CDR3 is TGTGCCAGCAGCTCGCCACCTATGAACACTGAAGCTTTCTTT.

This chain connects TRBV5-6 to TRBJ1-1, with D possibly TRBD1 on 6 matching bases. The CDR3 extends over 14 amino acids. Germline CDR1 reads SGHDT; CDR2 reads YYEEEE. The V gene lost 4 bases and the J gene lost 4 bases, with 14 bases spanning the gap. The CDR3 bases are TGTGCCAGCAGCAAGCGGGACATATTCACTGAAGCTTTCTTT. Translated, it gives CASSKRDIFTEAFF.

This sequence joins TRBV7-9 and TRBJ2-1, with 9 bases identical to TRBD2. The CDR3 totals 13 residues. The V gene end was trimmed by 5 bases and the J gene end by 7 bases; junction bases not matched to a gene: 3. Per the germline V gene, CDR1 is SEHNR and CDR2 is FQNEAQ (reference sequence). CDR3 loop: CASSRREGNEQFF. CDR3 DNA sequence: TGTGCCAGCAGCCGGCGGGAGGGTAATGAGCAGTTCTTC.

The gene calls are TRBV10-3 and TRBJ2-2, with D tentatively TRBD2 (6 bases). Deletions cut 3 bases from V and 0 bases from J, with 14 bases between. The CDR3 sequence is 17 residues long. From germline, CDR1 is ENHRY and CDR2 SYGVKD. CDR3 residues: CAISETPLAANTGELFF. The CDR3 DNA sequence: TGTGCCATCAGTGAAACCCCACTAGCCGCGAACACCGGGGAGCTGTTTTTT.

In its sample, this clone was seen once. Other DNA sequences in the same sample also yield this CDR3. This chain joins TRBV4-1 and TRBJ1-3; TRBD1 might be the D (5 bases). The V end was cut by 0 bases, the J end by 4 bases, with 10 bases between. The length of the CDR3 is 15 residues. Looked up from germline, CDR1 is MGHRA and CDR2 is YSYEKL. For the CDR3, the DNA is TGCGCCAGCAGCCAAGATGGGGGTAGCGGAAACACCATATATTTT. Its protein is CASSQDGGSGNTIYF.

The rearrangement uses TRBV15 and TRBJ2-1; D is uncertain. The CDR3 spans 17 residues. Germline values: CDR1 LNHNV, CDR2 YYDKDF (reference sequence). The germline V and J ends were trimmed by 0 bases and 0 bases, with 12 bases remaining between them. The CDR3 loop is CATSRDGRVSSYNEQFF. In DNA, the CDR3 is TGTGCCACCAGCAGAGATGGTCGCGTTAGCTCCTACAATGAGCAGTTCTTC.